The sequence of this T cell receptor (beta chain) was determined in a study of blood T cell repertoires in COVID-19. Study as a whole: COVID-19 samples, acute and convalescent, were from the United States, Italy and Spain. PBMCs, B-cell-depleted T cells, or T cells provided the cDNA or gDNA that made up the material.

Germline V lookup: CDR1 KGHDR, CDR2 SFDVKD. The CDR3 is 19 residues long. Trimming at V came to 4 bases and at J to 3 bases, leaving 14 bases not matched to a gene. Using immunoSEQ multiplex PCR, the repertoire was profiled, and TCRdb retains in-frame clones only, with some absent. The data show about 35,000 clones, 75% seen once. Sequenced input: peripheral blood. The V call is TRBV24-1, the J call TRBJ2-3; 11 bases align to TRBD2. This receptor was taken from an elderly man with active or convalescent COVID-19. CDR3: CATSDHPTSGSFGTDTQYF. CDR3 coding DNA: TGTGCCACCAGTGACCACCCTACTAGCGGGAGTTTTGGGACAGATACGCAGTATTTT.